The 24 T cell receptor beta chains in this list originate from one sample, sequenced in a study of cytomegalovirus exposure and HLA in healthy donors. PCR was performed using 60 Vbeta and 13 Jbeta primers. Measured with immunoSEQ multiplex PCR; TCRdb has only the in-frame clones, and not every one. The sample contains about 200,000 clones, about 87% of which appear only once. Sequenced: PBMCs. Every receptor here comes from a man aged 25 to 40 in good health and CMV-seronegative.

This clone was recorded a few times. The CDR3 spells CASSRERGNSYEQYF. The CDR3 DNA is TGTGCCAGCAGTCGAGAAAGGGGGAACTCCTACGAGCAGTACTTC. The chain carries TRBV28 and TRBJ2-7; possible D gene TRBD1, 6 bases. There are 15 residues in the CDR3. Germline V lookup: CDR1 MDHEN, CDR2 SYDVKM. V lost 5 bases and J lost 0, with 14 bases in between.

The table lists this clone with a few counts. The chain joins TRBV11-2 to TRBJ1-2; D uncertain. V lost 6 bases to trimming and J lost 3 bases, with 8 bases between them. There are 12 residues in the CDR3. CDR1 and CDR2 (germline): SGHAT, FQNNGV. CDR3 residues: CASSSYDYGYTF. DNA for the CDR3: TGTGCCAGCAGTTCCTATGACTATGGCTACACCTTC.

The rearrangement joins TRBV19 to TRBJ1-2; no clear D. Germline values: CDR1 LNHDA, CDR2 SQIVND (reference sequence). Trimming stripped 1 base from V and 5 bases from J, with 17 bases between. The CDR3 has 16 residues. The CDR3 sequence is CASSIGVQEATYGYTF. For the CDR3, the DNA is TGTGCCAGTAGTATAGGTGTTCAGGAGGCCACTTATGGCTACACCTTC.

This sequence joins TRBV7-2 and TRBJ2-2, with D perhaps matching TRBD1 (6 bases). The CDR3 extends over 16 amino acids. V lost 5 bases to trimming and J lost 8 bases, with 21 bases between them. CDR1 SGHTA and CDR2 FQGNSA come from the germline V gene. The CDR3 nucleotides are TGTGCCAGCAGCCAAAACGGACAGAATGTTGGGGGGGAGCTGTTTTTT. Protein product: CASSQNGQNVGGELFF.

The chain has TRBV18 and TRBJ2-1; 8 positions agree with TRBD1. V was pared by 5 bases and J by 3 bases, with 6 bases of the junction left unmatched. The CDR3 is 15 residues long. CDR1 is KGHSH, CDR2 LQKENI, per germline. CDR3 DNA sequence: TGTGCCAGCTCAGCACAGGGGGATCACTACAATGAGCAGTTCTTC. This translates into CASSAQGDHYNEQFF.

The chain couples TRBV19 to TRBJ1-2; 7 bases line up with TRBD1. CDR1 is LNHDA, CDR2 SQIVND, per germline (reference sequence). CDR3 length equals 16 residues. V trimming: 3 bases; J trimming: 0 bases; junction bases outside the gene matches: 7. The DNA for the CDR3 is TGTGCCAGTAGTATGGATGGACAGGCCGCTAACTATGGCTACACCTTC. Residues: CASSMDGQAANYGYTF.

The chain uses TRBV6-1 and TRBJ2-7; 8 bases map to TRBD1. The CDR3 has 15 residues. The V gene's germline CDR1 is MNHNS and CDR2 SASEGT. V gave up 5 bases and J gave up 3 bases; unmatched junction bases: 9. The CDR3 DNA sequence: TGTGCCAGCAGTTCTACCGGGACAGGTGGCTACGAGCAGTACTTC. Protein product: CASSSTGTGGYEQYF.

The CDR3 DNA reads as TGTGCCAGCAGTGAGTTCCCCCAAGGACTAAGTGGCACAGATACGCAGTATTTT. Amino acids: CASSEFPQGLSGTDTQYF. J is TRBJ2-3 and V is TRBV6-4; possible D gene TRBD2, 6 bases. The germline V and J ends were trimmed by 3 bases and 1 base, with 20 bases remaining between them. The CDR3 is 18 residues long. Per the germline V gene, CDR1 is MRHNA and CDR2 is SNTAGT.

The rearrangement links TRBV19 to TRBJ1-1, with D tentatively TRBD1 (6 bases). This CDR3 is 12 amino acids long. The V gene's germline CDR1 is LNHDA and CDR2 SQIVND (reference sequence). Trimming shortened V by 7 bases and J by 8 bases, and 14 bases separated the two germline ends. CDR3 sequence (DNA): TGTGCCAGTAAGGAGGGGGGACTAGAAGCTTTCTTT. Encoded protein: CASKEGGLEAFF.

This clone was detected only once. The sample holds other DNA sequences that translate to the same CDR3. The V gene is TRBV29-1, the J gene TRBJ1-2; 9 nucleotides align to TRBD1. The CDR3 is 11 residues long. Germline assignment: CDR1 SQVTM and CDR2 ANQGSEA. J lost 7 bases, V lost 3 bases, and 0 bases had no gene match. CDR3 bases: TGCAGCGTTGAGGACAGGGGTGGCTACACCTTC. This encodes CSVEDRGGYTF.

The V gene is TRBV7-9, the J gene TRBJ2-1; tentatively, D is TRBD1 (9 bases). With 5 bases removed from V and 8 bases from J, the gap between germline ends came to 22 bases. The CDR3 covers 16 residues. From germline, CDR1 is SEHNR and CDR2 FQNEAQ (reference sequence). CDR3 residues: CASSTGGRTGVYEQFF. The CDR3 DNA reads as TGTGCCAGCAGCACGGGGGGGCGGACAGGGGTTTATGAGCAGTTCTTC. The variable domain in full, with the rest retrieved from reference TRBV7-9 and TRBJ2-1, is DTGVSQNPRHKITKRGQNVTFRCDPISEHNRLYWYRQTLGQGPEFLTYFQNEAQLEKSRLLSDRFSAERPKGSFSTLEIQRTEQGDSAMYLCASSTGGRTGVYEQFFGPGTRLTVL.

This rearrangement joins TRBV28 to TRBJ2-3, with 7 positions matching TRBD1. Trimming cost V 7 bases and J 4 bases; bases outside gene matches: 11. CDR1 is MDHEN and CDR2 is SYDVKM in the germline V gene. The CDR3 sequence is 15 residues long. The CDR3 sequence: CASTLTGARADTQYF. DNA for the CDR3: TGTGCCAGCACCCTTACAGGGGCGAGAGCAGATACGCAGTATTTT.

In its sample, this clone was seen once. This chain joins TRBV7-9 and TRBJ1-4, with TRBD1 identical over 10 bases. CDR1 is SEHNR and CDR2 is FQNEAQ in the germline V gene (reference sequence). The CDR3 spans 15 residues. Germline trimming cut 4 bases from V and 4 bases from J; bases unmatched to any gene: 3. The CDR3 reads CASSSDRGYNEKLFF. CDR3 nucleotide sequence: TGTGCCAGCAGCTCGGACAGGGGGTATAATGAAAAACTGTTTTTT.

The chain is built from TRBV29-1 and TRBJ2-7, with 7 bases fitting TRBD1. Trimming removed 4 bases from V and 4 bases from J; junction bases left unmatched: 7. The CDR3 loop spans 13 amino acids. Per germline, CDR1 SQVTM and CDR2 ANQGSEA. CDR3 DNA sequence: TGCAGCGTTGTAAAGACAGGGTCTTACGAGCAGTACTTC. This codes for CSVVKTGSYEQYF.

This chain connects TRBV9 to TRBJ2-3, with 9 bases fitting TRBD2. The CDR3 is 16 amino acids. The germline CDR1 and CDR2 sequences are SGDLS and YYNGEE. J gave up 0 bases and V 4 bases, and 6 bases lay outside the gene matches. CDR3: CASSPGAGGSTDTQYF. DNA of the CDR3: TGTGCCAGCAGCCCGGGAGCGGGGGGTAGCACAGATACGCAGTATTTT.

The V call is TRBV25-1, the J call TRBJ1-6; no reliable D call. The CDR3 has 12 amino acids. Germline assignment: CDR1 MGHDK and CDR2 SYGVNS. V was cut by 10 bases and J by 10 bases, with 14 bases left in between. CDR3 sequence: CATSKLGSPLHF. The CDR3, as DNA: TGTGCCACCTCAAAACTAGGGTCACCCCTCCACTTT.

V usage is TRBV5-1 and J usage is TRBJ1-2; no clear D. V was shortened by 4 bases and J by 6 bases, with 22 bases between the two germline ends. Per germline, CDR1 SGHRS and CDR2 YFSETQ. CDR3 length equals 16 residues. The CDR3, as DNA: TGCGCCAGCAGCGGGCCGGGGTTTGGTGTTTTCGATGGCTACACCTTC. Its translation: CASSGPGFGVFDGYTF.

The CDR3 protein is CASTTQGKGEKLFF. As DNA, the CDR3 is TGTGCCAGCACCACGCAGGGGAAAGGCGAAAAACTGTTTTTT. This chain uses TRBV6-5 with TRBJ1-4; tentative D call: TRBD1 (6 bases). V lost 7 bases to trimming and J lost 8 bases, with 17 bases between them. The V gene's germline CDR1 is MNHEY and CDR2 SVGAGI. This CDR3 region has 14 residues.

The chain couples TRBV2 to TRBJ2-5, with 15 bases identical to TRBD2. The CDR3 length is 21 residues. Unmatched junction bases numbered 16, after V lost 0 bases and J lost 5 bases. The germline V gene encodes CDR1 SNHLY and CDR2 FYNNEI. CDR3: CASSEASLGLAGGNLFETQYF. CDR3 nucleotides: TGTGCCAGCAGTGAAGCTTCCCTGGGACTAGCGGGGGGTAACCTCTTCGAGACCCAGTACTTC.

CDR3 protein: CASSLEGGTTYEQYF. The CDR3 nucleotides read TGTGCCAGCAGCTTAGAAGGCGGGACCACCTACGAGCAGTACTTC. The chain uses TRBV7-2 and TRBJ2-7; D is perhaps TRBD2 (6 bases). The CDR3 runs 15 residues. Trimming took 1 base from V and 2 from J, leaving 12 bases between them. The germline gives CDR1 SGHTA, CDR2 FQGNSA.

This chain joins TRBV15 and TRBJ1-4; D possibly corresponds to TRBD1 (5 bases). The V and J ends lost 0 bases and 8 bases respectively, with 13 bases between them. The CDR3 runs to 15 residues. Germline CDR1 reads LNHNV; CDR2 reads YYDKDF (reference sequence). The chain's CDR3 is CATSREAGRGEKLFF. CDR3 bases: TGTGCCACCAGCAGAGAGGCGGGGCGAGGAGAAAAACTGTTTTTT.

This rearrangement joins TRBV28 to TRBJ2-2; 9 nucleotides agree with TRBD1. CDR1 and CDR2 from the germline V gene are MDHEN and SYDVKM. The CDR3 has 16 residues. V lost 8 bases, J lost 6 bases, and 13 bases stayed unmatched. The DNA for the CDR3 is TGTGCCAGCGATGCAAAGGGACAGGGTATCCCCGGGGAGCTGTTTTTT. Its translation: CASDAKGQGIPGELFF. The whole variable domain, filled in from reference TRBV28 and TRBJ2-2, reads DVKVTQSSRYLVKRTGEKVFLECVQDMDHENMFWYRQDPGLGLRLIYFSYDVKMKEKGDIPEGYSVSREKKERFSLILESASTNQTSMYLCASDAKGQGIPGELFFGEGSRLTVL.

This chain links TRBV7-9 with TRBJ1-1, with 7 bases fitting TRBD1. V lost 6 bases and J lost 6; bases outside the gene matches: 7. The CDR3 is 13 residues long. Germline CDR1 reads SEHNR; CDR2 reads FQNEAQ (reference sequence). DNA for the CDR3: TGTGCCAGCAGGTCGACAGGGTTGGCTGAAGCTTTCTTT. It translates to CASRSTGLAEAFF.

The CDR3 region has the DNA TGTGCCAGCAGTTACTTGTCCATGAACACTGAAGCTTTCTTT. Translating gives CASSYLSMNTEAFF. The chain combines TRBV6-5 with TRBJ1-1; unclear D gene. The germline V gene encodes CDR1 MNHEY and CDR2 SVGAGI. V lost 1 base to trimming and J lost 0 bases, with 6 bases between them. The CDR3 is made up of 14 amino acids.